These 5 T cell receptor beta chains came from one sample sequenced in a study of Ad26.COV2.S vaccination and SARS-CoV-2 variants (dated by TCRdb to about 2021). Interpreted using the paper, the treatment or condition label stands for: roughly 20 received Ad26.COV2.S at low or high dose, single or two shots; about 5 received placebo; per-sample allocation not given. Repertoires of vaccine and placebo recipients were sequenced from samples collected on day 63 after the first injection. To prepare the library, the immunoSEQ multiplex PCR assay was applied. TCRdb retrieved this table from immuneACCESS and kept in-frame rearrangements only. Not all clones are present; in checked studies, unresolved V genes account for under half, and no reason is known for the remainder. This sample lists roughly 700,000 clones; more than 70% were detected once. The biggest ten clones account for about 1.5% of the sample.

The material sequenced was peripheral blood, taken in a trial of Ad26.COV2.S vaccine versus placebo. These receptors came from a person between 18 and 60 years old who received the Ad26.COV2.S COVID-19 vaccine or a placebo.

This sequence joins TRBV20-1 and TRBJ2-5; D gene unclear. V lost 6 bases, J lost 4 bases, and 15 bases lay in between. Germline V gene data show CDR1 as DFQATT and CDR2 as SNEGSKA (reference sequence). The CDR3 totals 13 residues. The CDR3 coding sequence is TGCAGTGCCAGTGGCGTCTTAGTAGAGACCCAGTACTTC. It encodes CSASGVLVETQYF.

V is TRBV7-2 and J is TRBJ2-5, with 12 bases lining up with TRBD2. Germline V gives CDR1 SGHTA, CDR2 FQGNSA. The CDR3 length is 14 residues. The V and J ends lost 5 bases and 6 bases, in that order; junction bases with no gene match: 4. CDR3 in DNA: TGTGCCAGCAGCCCCGGACTAGCGGGGAAGACCCAGTACTTC. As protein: CASSPGLAGKTQYF.

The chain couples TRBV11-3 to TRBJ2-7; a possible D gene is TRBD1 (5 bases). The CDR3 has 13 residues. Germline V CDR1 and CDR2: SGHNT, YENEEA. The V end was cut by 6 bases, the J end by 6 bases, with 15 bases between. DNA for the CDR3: TGTGCCAGCAGACCAGACAGTTCTACCGAGCAGTACTTC. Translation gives CASRPDSSTEQYF.

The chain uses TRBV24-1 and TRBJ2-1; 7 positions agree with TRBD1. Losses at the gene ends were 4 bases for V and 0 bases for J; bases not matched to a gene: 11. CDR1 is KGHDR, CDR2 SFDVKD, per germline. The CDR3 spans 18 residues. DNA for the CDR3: TGTGCCACCAGTGACCCCTCGACAGGGACCGGCTCCTACAATGAGCAGTTCTTC. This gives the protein CATSDPSTGTGSYNEQFF.

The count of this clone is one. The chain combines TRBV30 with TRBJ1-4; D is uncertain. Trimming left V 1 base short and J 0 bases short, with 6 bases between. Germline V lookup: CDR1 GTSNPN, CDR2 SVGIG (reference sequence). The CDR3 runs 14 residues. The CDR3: CAWSGTPTNEKLFF. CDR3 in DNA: TGTGCCTGGAGTGGGACCCCAACTAATGAAAAACTGTTTTTT.